This is a list of T cell receptor beta chains from one sample in a study of T cell responses to AZD1222 COVID-19 vaccine. Libraries were prepared by immunoSEQ multiplex PCR; TCRdb keeps only in-frame clonotypes and omits some of them. The data contain under 150,000 clones, roughly nine tenths of them singletons. Source: peripheral blood, taken on day 0 of AZD1222 vaccination. The receptors stem from an adult in good health. Each CDR3 is given with its conserved first and last residue.

v_gene	j_gene	CDR3aa
TRBV15	TRBJ2-6	CATSRDGAASSGANVLTF
TRBV5-1	TRBJ1-3	CASTQGGTGSGNTIYF
TRBV5-1	TRBJ2-1	CASSPGSGGSSYNEQFF
TRBV7-2	TRBJ1-4	CASSSEGGLEKLFF
TRBV9	TRBJ2-3	CASSPGWGGPSTDTQYF
TRBV19	TRBJ1-3	CASRATGSSGNTIYF
TRBV3-1/TRBV3-2	TRBJ2-1	CASSQGTYNEQFF
TRBV27	TRBJ2-3	CASSRMRTASTDTQYF
TRBV19	TRBJ1-2	CASSIDAGTGDYGYTF
TRBV27	TRBJ1-1	CASRLTRNTEAFF
TRBV19	TRBJ2-3	CASSSRGGDTQYF
TRBV7-2	TRBJ1-5	CASSPGTGNQPQHF
TRBV5-4	TRBJ2-2	CATSRVGELFF
TRBV18	TRBJ2-5	CASSPFPTSGGTGWKTQYF
TRBV7-2	TRBJ1-4	CASSLVGESNEKLFF
TRBV2	TRBJ1-1	CASTDRGMNTEAFF
TRBV7-9	TRBJ2-7	CASSSTKQGFEQYF
TRBV5-1	TRBJ2-4	CASSFGGEWDIQYF
TRBV11-2	TRBJ2-2	CASSFFSGVANTGELFF
TRBV6-5	TRBJ1-1	CASSPSETMNTEAFF
TRBV2	TRBJ2-3	CASTPNEKTDTQYF
TRBV9	TRBJ1-1	CASSGRGNAEAFF
TRBV16	TRBJ1-5	CASSQWGAGNQPQHF
TRBV11-2	TRBJ1-1	CASSPLSWVNTEAFF
TRBV19	TRBJ1-6	CASSPLDRVDSPLHF
TRBV30	TRBJ1-1	CAWSVLTGGGEAFF
TRBV29-1	TRBJ2-7	CSAGNYEQYF
TRBV3-1/TRBV3-2	TRBJ2-5	CASSPGLAEQETQYF
TRBV5-1	TRBJ2-3	CASSLGQEDSDTQYF
TRBV4-1	TRBJ2-2	CASSQEIRAATGELFF